This T cell receptor (beta chain) was observed in a study of blood T cell repertoires in COVID-19 (dated by TCRdb to between 2020 and 2021). In terms of the full investigation: The collaborator samples originated in the United States, Italy and Spain and spanned the acute and convalescent phases of COVID-19. Deeply sampled blood TCRbeta repertoires from subjects exposed to, actively infected with, or recovered from COVID-19 were included in the dataset. Samples came from the ongoing ImmuneRACE study (first 160 participants) plus 1,254 subjects from 6 global collaborators. The prospective study material was composed of cDNA or gDNA derived from T cells, B-cell-depleted T cells, or PBMCs. Sample metadata almost always included a de-identified subject ID, COVID-19 status, age in years and sex. The repertoires were released in a freely available public database intended as a resource for research on the immune response to SARS-CoV-2. Where available, HLA class I and class II types were obtained from metadata supplied by the sample provider rather than from assay-based typing. What the research found in general, with its limitations: The amount of clinical and demographic metadata varied by source and participant and was provided uncurated.

CDR1 and CDR2 (SGHRS, YFSETQ) derive from the germline V gene. The CDR3 contains 18 residues, cysteine and phenylalanine counted. The only DNA kept is the CDR3, 54 bases in frame from the first base. V trim: 4 bases; J trim: 4 bases; unmatched bases: 13. With regard to this clone: Its antigen is unknown. There are no base qualities to consult, and no much larger clone falls within one base.

Each collaborating institution followed its own protocols to collect whole blood in K2EDTA tubes. For TCRbeta analysis, collaborators shipped samples in one of three forms: frozen whole blood, isolated PBMCs, or DNA extracted from either of those sample types. TCRbeta CDR3 regions were amplified from genomic DNA by means of the immunoSEQ Assay, a bias-controlled multiplex PCR. Under the source paper's analysis protocol: The number of nucleated cells in each sample was estimated from the amplification of reference gene primers within the assay. To quantify the absolute abundance of each unique TCRbeta CDR3 rearrangement, sequence reads were collapsed and filtered. For each sample, productive Simpson clonality was calculated by taking the square root of Simpson's diversity index across productive rearrangements. TCRdb provides this immuneACCESS table in a form limited to in-frame rearrangements. Some clones are lacking; in checked studies, under half of them reflect an unresolved V gene, and why the rest are absent is not known. That table supplies the V and J calls and clone size; D and trimming were determined from the DNA. In all, the sample holds about 130,000 clones, and approximately 87% of those were seen once. In total, the top ten clones hold around 3.4% of the sample.

In this chain, TRBV5-1 is recombined with TRBJ2-5, with 13 junctional bases fitting TRBD2. Sequencing input: peripheral blood. The TCR was taken from a woman aged 55 to 70 with acute or convalescent COVID-19. In nucleotide form, the sequence is TGCGCCAGCAGCCCCTGGACTAGCGGGAGTGCAGTTCCAGAGACCCAGTACTTC. This sequence encodes CASSPWTSGSAVPETQYF. Reference TRBV5-1 and TRBJ2-5 genes cover what lies past the CDR3, so the full variable domain is KAGVTQTPRYLIKTRGQQVTLSCSPISGHRSVSWYQQTPGQGLQFLFEYFSETQRNKGNFPGRFSGRQFSNSRSEMNVSTLELGDSALYLCASSPWTSGSAVPETQYFGPGTRLLVL.